The clone carrying this T cell receptor (beta chain) has only a few counts. Its antigen remains unidentified. The record originates from a study of neurological immune-mediated disorders. The study, taken as a whole, reports: CDR3 amino acid sequences found in expanded clones were never shared across subjects, suggesting private repertoires in all groups.

The time point here: longitudinal time-point 3. The CDR3 loop spans 15 amino acids. Trimming removed 3 bases at V and 2 bases at J, with 13 bases between. Germline CDR1 is ENHRY and CDR2 is SYGVKD. cDNA synthesis was performed by 5'RACE with 10-nucleotide random UMIs. TCRdb reprocessed the 5' RACE reads with MiXCR, giving one entry per CDR3 protein. This table holds around 100,000 distinct CDR3 sequences, approximately 10% found once. The V gene is TRBV10-3, the J gene TRBJ2-5; D is possibly TRBD1 or TRBD2 (7 bases each). The sample was PBMCs. This TCR came from a female donor with HTLV-1-associated myelopathy (HAM/TSP). CDR3 loop: CAISEQGTKQETQYF. DNA of the CDR3: TGTGCCATCAGTGAACAGGGGACTAAACAAGAGACCCAGTACTTC.